This T cell receptor beta chain emerged from a study of T cell repertoires in cytomegalovirus infection. Findings of the study overall: Ex vivo, HLA-C-restricted CMV-specific TCR beta clonotypes prevailed over the rest of the response.

The germline V gene encodes CDR1 ENHRY and CDR2 SYGVKD. V was trimmed by 8 bases and J by 5 bases, leaving 15 bases between them. This CDR3 is 13 amino acids long. A note on this clonotype: The antigen is unknown.

TCRdb recomputed calls from the reads with MiXCR, one row per CDR3 protein. The sample holds 150,000 to 200,000 distinct CDR3 sequences, roughly 15% seen once. The clonotype was recovered from a human donor in good health (CMV status not recorded). Some clones in this sample may be carry-over from other donors' samples. Sequenced material: CD8+ T cells from PBMCs. The chain joins TRBV10-3 to TRBJ1-2; D gene ambiguous. CDR3: CAIQTEKEYGYTF. The CDR3 region has the DNA TGTGCCATCCAGACCGAAAAGGAGTATGGCTACACCTTC.